This T cell receptor (beta chain) came from a study of control samples from healthy donors and cancer patients. This CDR3 comprises 13 residues. Germline V lookup: CDR1 MNHEY, CDR2 SVGEGT. V lost 0 bases and J 6 bases, leaving 6 bases between the germline ends. TCRdb's table, derived via immunoSEQ multiplex PCR, lists solely in-frame clones and lacks some. The table lists around 99,000 clones, approximately 90% of them singletons. Sequenced input: blood. The clonotype comes from a human donor in good health. The donor label of this sample is uncertain. The chain recombines TRBV6-2 or TRBV6-3 with TRBJ2-1; no definite D call. The CDR3 reads CASSYSNSNEQFF. The CDR3 nucleotides are TGTGCCAGCAGTTACTCGAACTCCAATGAGCAGTTCTTC.